The 24 T cell receptor beta chains presented below share a single source sample, sequenced in a study of T cells in tumors after PD-1 blockade. The data were produced by immunoSEQ multiplex PCR, yet TCRdb's version contains in-frame clones alone and is incomplete. Of around 60,000 clones listed, about 82% were seen once; the top ten hold over 10%. The sample consisted of PBMCs, taken before anti-PD-1 treatment. The receptors shown here come from a human donor with basal cell carcinoma.

The rearrangement uses TRBV6-6 and TRBJ1-3; TRBD1 matches 9 bases. CDR3 length: 15 amino acids. Per the germline V gene, CDR1 is MNHNY and CDR2 is SVGAGI (reference sequence). J lost 2 bases, V lost 4 bases, and 3 bases had no gene match. The CDR3 sequence is CASSSRDRAGNTIYF. CDR3 nucleotide sequence: TGTGCCAGCAGTTCTCGGGACAGGGCTGGAAACACCATATATTTT.

The chain is built from TRBV10-3 and TRBJ2-7; 11 bases match TRBD2. Per the germline V gene, CDR1 is ENHRY and CDR2 is SYGVKD. Losses at the gene ends were 2 bases for V and 8 bases for J; bases not matched to a gene: 8. This CDR3 contains 15 residues. The CDR3 is CAISEKTSGVGKQYF. CDR3 in DNA: TGTGCCATCAGTGAGAAGACTAGCGGGGTTGGAAAGCAGTACTTC.

The rearrangement links TRBV3-1 (or the pseudogene TRBV3-2) to TRBJ1-5; D is unclear. Germline V lookup: CDR1 LGHDT, CDR2 YNNKEL (reference sequence). The CDR3 consists of 15 residues. The V and J ends lost 2 bases and 2 bases respectively, with 10 bases between them. CDR3 sequence: CASSQSRGGNQPQHF. The CDR3 DNA is TGTGCCAGCAGCCAATCCCGTGGGGGCAATCAGCCCCAGCATTTT.

The rearrangement joins TRBV27 to TRBJ2-1; a weak D match, TRBD2 (5 bases). The CDR3 sequence is 15 residues long. Germline V CDR1 and CDR2: MNHEY, SMNVEV (reference sequence). With 5 bases removed from V and 0 bases from J, the gap between germline ends came to 11 bases. CDR3 DNA sequence: TGTGCCAGCAGTCCGGGATTTAGCTCCTACAATGAGCAGTTCTTC. It encodes CASSPGFSSYNEQFF.

This chain links TRBV5-1 with TRBJ2-1; 10 positions agree with TRBD2. Unmatched junction bases numbered 9, after V lost 4 bases and J lost 5 bases. CDR3 length equals 16 residues. From germline, CDR1 is SGHRS and CDR2 YFSETQ. This CDR3 reads CASSPYSSGGHNEQFF. The CDR3 region has the DNA TGCGCCAGCAGCCCATACTCTAGCGGGGGTCACAATGAGCAGTTCTTC.

The V gene is TRBV6-5, the J gene TRBJ2-5; TRBD1 agrees at 8 bases. The V segment lost 9 bases and the J segment 5 bases; nucleotides outside the gene matches: 11. CDR3 length equals 14 residues. In germline, CDR1 is MNHEY, CDR2 SVGAGI. The CDR3 region has the DNA TGTGCCAGTGTCCCGGACAGGGCGAGGGAGACCCAGTACTTC. This encodes CASVPDRARETQYF.

The chain couples TRBV5-1 to TRBJ2-2, with 8 bases fitting TRBD2. Germline V gene lookup returns CDR1 SGHRS and CDR2 YFSETQ. J lost 1 base, V lost 0 bases, and 11 bases had no gene match. The CDR3 is made up of 19 amino acids. This CDR3 reads CASSLAGRGASLNTGELFF. In DNA form, the CDR3 reads TGCGCCAGCAGCTTGGCCGGGCGGGGGGCGTCCCTGAACACCGGGGAGCTGTTTTTT.

V and J are TRBV13 and TRBJ2-1; D gene ambiguous. The germline V gene has CDR1 PRHDT and CDR2 FYEKMQ (reference sequence). V was clipped by 5 bases and J by 9 bases, with 14 bases between them. The CDR3 is made up of 13 amino acids. The CDR3 protein is CASSGPSPGEQFF. In DNA form, the CDR3 reads TGTGCCAGCAGCGGCCCCAGCCCCGGTGAGCAGTTCTTC.

The rearrangement uses TRBV6-5 and TRBJ2-7; D is ambiguous. This CDR3 comprises 14 residues. The V gene lost 0 bases and the J gene lost 4 bases, with 10 bases spanning the gap. Per germline, CDR1 MNHEY and CDR2 SVGAGI. The CDR3: CASSYSGPAYEQYF. The CDR3 nucleotides read TGTGCCAGCAGTTACTCGGGCCCGGCGTACGAGCAGTACTTC.

The rearrangement links TRBV12-3 or TRBV12-4 to TRBJ2-2, with unresolved D. V lost 7 bases to trimming and J lost 4 bases, with 7 bases between them. The CDR3 spans 12 residues. The CDR3 DNA is TGTGCCAGCACGGGTGCCACCGGGGAGCTGTTTTTT. This gives the protein CASTGATGELFF.

The chain is built from TRBV30 and TRBJ2-1, with D perhaps TRBD2 (5 bases). The germline gives CDR1 GTSNPN, CDR2 SVGIG (reference sequence). The CDR3 extends over 15 amino acids. V was pared by 2 bases and J by 0 bases, with 11 bases between. CDR3 bases: TGTGCCTGGAGTCAGCCGGGGAGCTCCTACAATGAGCAGTTCTTC. Translation: CAWSQPGSSYNEQFF.

The chain carries TRBV6-2 or TRBV6-3 and TRBJ2-7; D is unresolved. CDR1 and CDR2 (germline): MNHEY, SVGEGT. The V end was cut by 5 bases, the J end by 0 bases, with 17 bases between. This CDR3 comprises 16 residues. The CDR3 coding sequence is TGTGCCAGCAGTCCCACCATGGGCAGGTTCTCCTACGAGCAGTACTTC. Translated, it gives CASSPTMGRFSYEQYF.

The chain is built from TRBV5-1 and TRBJ1-1; D perhaps matches TRBD1 (5 bases). Germline values: CDR1 SGHRS, CDR2 YFSETQ. Trimming cost V 0 bases and J 4 bases, with 7 bases left between them. The CDR3 spans 13 residues. CDR3 nucleotides: TGCGCCAGCAGCTTGGCGGGGACCACTGAAGCTTTCTTT. Protein sequence: CASSLAGTTEAFF.

The V gene is TRBV4-1, the J gene TRBJ1-6, with 9 positions matching TRBD1. Germline CDR1 reads MGHRA; CDR2 reads YSYEKL. V shed 4 bases and J 7 bases; nucleotides not matched to a gene: 5. The CDR3 consists of 15 residues. The CDR3 DNA follows: TGCGCCAGCAGCCTTGGGACAGGGCGAAATTCACCCCTCCACTTT. This codes for CASSLGTGRNSPLHF.

The chain carries TRBV18 and TRBJ2-5; 7 nucleotides align to TRBD1. The V segment lost 2 bases and the J segment 2 bases; nucleotides outside the gene matches: 5. This CDR3 is 15 amino acids long. Germline loops: CDR1 KGHSH, CDR2 LQKENI. The CDR3 region has the DNA TGTGCCAGCTCACCAAGGGGACAGATACAAGAGACCCAGTACTTC. This gives the protein CASSPRGQIQETQYF.

The V call is TRBV3-1 (or the pseudogene TRBV3-2), the J call TRBJ2-7; 14 bases fit TRBD2. Germline CDR1 LGHDT, CDR2 YNNKEL (reference sequence). CDR3 size: 16 residues. Trimming cost V 4 bases and J 7 bases; bases outside gene matches: 9. CDR3 region: CASSPGTSGGALEQYF. The CDR3 DNA follows: TGTGCCAGCAGCCCGGGGACTAGCGGGGGTGCACTGGAGCAGTACTTC.

V usage is TRBV5-5 and J usage is TRBJ2-5, with 7 bases that match TRBD1. CDR1 is SGHKS and CDR2 is YYEKEE in the germline V gene (reference sequence). The CDR3 spans 14 residues. V lost 3 bases, J lost 1 base, and 3 bases stayed unmatched. The CDR3 loop is CASSYTGVQETQYF. The CDR3 DNA reads TGTGCCAGCAGCTATACAGGGGTCCAAGAGACCCAGTACTTC.

V gene TRBV5-1 combines with J gene TRBJ1-4, with 9 bases matching TRBD1. The junction had 7 bases not matched to a gene; V was cut back by 2 bases and J by 8 bases. The CDR3 loop spans 15 amino acids. Germline V lookup: CDR1 SGHRS, CDR2 YFSETQ. The CDR3 reads CASSLQGALGEKLFF. For the CDR3, the DNA is TGCGCCAGCAGCTTACAGGGGGCTTTGGGGGAAAAACTGTTTTTT.

This chain connects TRBV2 to TRBJ1-1; TRBD1 agrees at 7 bases. Losses at the gene ends were 2 bases for V and 1 base for J; bases not matched to a gene: 1. The CDR3 totals 14 residues. Germline V gene lookup returns CDR1 SNHLY and CDR2 FYNNEI. The CDR3 DNA sequence: TGTGCCAGCAGTGAAACAGGGGCGAACACTGAAGCTTTCTTT. It yields the protein CASSETGANTEAFF.

The gene calls are TRBV2 and TRBJ2-7, with D unresolved. Between the trimmed V and J ends, which lost 5 bases and 2 bases, there was a span of 4 bases. Germline CDR1 reads SNHLY; CDR2 reads FYNNEI. This CDR3 is 11 amino acids long. The CDR3 region is CASSTTYEQYF. The DNA for the CDR3 is TGTGCCAGCAGTACCACCTACGAGCAGTACTTC.

The rearrangement links TRBV3-1 (or the pseudogene TRBV3-2) to TRBJ2-5, with D maybe TRBD2 (6 bases). The length of the CDR3 is 14 residues. Germline CDR1 and CDR2: LGHDT and YNNKEL (reference sequence). V gave up 0 bases and J gave up 5 bases, with 10 bases separating them. CDR3 sequence: CASSQDLRGETQYF. In nucleotides, the CDR3 is TGTGCCAGCAGCCAAGATCTCCGGGGGGAGACCCAGTACTTC.

V gene TRBV5-1 combines with J gene TRBJ1-1, with 11 bases that match TRBD1. Germline V gene data show CDR1 as SGHRS and CDR2 as YFSETQ. This CDR3 region has 13 residues. J was trimmed by 6 bases and V by 9 bases; bases with no gene match: 7. The CDR3 loop is CATDPGQGAEAFF. The DNA of the CDR3 is TGCGCCACCGACCCGGGACAGGGGGCTGAAGCTTTCTTT. Looking up the rest from reference TRBV5-1 and TRBJ1-1 gives the full variable domain: KAGVTQTPRYLIKTRGQQVTLSCSPISGHRSVSWYQQTPGQGLQFLFEYFSETQRNKGNFPGRFSGRQFSNSRSEMNVSTLELGDSALYLCATDPGQGAEAFFGQGTRLTVV.

The rearrangement links TRBV7-3 to TRBJ2-7, with D perhaps TRBD2 (5 bases). Germline V lookup: CDR1 SGHTA, CDR2 FQGTGA. V was trimmed by 2 bases and J by 0 bases, leaving 8 bases between them. This CDR3 is built from 14 residues. CDR3: CASSLEGSSYEQYF. CDR3 coding DNA: TGTGCCAGCAGCTTAGAGGGTAGCTCCTACGAGCAGTACTTC.

V and J are TRBV2 and TRBJ2-2, with 9 nucleotides matching TRBD2. The CDR3 covers 14 residues. Germline CDR1 is SNHLY and CDR2 is FYNNEI. V lost 7 bases, J lost 8 bases, and 8 bases stayed unmatched. The CDR3, as DNA: TGTGCCAGCAAGGAGCGGGGGGTAACGGGGGAGCTGTTTTTT. Translated, it gives CASKERGVTGELFF.